The rows below give T cell receptor beta chains drawn from one sample of a study of blood T cell repertoires in COVID-19. TCRdb's copy holds only in-frame clones and misses some; the assay was immunoSEQ multiplex PCR. The sample records 200,000 to 300,000 clones, 84% being singletons. Sequencing was done on a sample of peripheral blood. These receptor sequences come from a man aged 45-60 years with acute or convalescent COVID-19. Each CDR3 is given with its conserved first and last residue. The D gene is left open where the match is weak. Size values are once, few and many counts, or a class for expanded clones, and some rows have none.

d_call: .; v_call: TRBV2; clone_size: .; cdr3_length: 15; j_call: TRBJ1-5; cdr3_aa: CASSLGLRENQPQHF; cdr3_nt: TGTGCCAGCAGTCTAGGACTGAGGGAAAATCAGCCCCAGCATTTT
d_call: TRBD2; v_call: TRBV19; clone_size: .; cdr3_length: 16; j_call: TRBJ2-4; cdr3_aa: CASSIAPTSGGNIQYF; cdr3_nt: TGTGCCAGTAGTATAGCCCCGACTAGCGGGGGAAACATTCAGTACTTC
d_call: TRBD1; v_call: TRBV30; clone_size: .; cdr3_length: 17; j_call: TRBJ1-3; cdr3_aa: CAWSGRQGANSGNTIYF; cdr3_nt: TGTGCCTGGAGTGGGAGACAGGGGGCCAACTCTGGAAACACCATATATTTT
d_call: .; v_call: TRBV5-1; clone_size: .; cdr3_length: 14; j_call: TRBJ1-4; cdr3_aa: CASSVGTSNEKLFF; cdr3_nt: TGCGCCAGCAGCGTCGGGACAAGTAATGAAAAACTGTTTTTT
d_call: .; v_call: TRBV13; clone_size: .; cdr3_length: 11; j_call: TRBJ2-2; cdr3_aa: CASSEAGELFF; cdr3_nt: TGTGCCAGCTCCGAGGCCGGGGAGCTGTTTTTT
d_call: TRBD2; v_call: TRBV19; clone_size: few; cdr3_length: 12; j_call: TRBJ2-2; cdr3_aa: CATLAGAGELFF; cdr3_nt: TGTGCCACTCTAGCGGGGGCCGGGGAGCTGTTTTTT
d_call: TRBD1; v_call: TRBV10-3; clone_size: .; cdr3_length: 16; j_call: TRBJ1-5; cdr3_aa: CAISDPGTGLFQPQHF; cdr3_nt: TGTGCCATCAGTGATCCCGGGACAGGGTTGTTTCAGCCCCAGCATTTT
d_call: .; v_call: TRBV28; clone_size: .; cdr3_length: 14; j_call: TRBJ1-1; cdr3_aa: CASSLNGVKTEAFF; cdr3_nt: TGTGCCAGCAGTTTAAACGGGGTGAAAACTGAAGCTTTCTTT
d_call: .; v_call: TRBV30; clone_size: .; cdr3_length: 15; j_call: TRBJ1-2; cdr3_aa: CAWSVGGGGNYGYTF; cdr3_nt: TGTGCCTGGAGTGTAGGTGGGGGCGGAAACTATGGCTACACCTTC
d_call: TRBD2; v_call: TRBV5-4; clone_size: .; cdr3_length: 16; j_call: TRBJ2-3; cdr3_aa: CASSLGRGSSTDTQYF; cdr3_nt: TGTGCCAGCAGCTTGGGGCGGGGGTCTAGCACAGATACGCAGTATTTT
d_call: .; v_call: TRBV15; clone_size: .; cdr3_length: 17; j_call: TRBJ1-3; cdr3_aa: CATSRDGEGKAGNTIYF; cdr3_nt: TGTGCCACCAGCAGAGATGGGGAGGGAAAAGCTGGAAACACCATATATTTT
d_call: TRBD2; v_call: TRBV7-3; clone_size: .; cdr3_length: 14; j_call: TRBJ2-5; cdr3_aa: CASSLSGYQETQYF; cdr3_nt: TGTGCCAGCAGCCTTAGCGGGTATCAAGAGACCCAGTACTTC
d_call: TRBD1; v_call: TRBV5-4; clone_size: .; cdr3_length: 16; j_call: TRBJ2-5; cdr3_aa: CASSLWTGAIQETQYF; cdr3_nt: TGTGCCAGCAGCTTGTGGACAGGGGCGATCCAAGAGACCCAGTACTTC
d_call: .; v_call: TRBV11-2; clone_size: .; cdr3_length: 11; j_call: TRBJ1-2; cdr3_aa: CAISVDDGYTF; cdr3_nt: TGTGCCATCAGTGTAGATGATGGCTACACCTTC
d_call: .; v_call: TRBV12-5; clone_size: once; cdr3_length: 15; j_call: TRBJ1-6; cdr3_aa: CASGAGLGRDSPLHF; cdr3_nt: TGTGCTAGTGGTGCGGGTCTCGGTAGAGATTCACCCCTCCACTTT
d_call: .; v_call: TRBV7-8; clone_size: few; cdr3_length: 13; j_call: TRBJ1-2; cdr3_aa: CASSLAREYGYTF; cdr3_nt: TGTGCCAGCAGCTTAGCCCGGGAATATGGCTACACCTTC
d_call: .; v_call: TRBV11-2; clone_size: .; cdr3_length: 15; j_call: TRBJ2-7; cdr3_aa: CASSWVSWGGIEQYF; cdr3_nt: TGTGCCAGCAGCTGGGTTTCTTGGGGCGGTATCGAGCAGTACTTC
d_call: .; v_call: TRBV10-2; clone_size: .; cdr3_length: 15; j_call: TRBJ1-2; cdr3_aa: CASSETRQPNYGYTF; cdr3_nt: TGCGCCAGCAGTGAGACCCGACAGCCGAACTATGGCTACACCTTC
d_call: TRBD1; v_call: TRBV11-1; clone_size: .; cdr3_length: 15; j_call: TRBJ2-4; cdr3_aa: CASTLPGQGQNIQYF; cdr3_nt: TGTGCCAGCACCCTCCCTGGACAGGGGCAAAACATTCAGTACTTC
d_call: TRBD1; v_call: TRBV2; clone_size: .; cdr3_length: 15; j_call: TRBJ2-7; cdr3_aa: CASSKTGTGSYEQYF; cdr3_nt: TGTGCCAGCAGTAAAACCGGGACAGGGAGCTACGAGCAGTACTTC
d_call: .; v_call: TRBV18; clone_size: .; cdr3_length: 14; j_call: TRBJ2-1; cdr3_aa: CASSPRRDGGEQFF; cdr3_nt: TGTGCCAGCTCACCCAGGAGGGATGGGGGTGAGCAGTTCTTC
d_call: TRBD2; v_call: TRBV10-3; clone_size: .; cdr3_length: 15; j_call: TRBJ2-3; cdr3_aa: CAISSTSGGTDTQYF; cdr3_nt: TGTGCCATCAGTTCGACTAGCGGAGGTACAGATACGCAGTATTTT
d_call: .; v_call: TRBV27; clone_size: .; cdr3_length: 16; j_call: TRBJ1-5; cdr3_aa: CASSLQGPNSNQPQHF; cdr3_nt: TGTGCCAGCAGTCTGCAGGGTCCCAATAGCAATCAGCCCCAGCATTTT
d_call: .; v_call: TRBV10-3; clone_size: .; cdr3_length: 12; j_call: TRBJ1-3; cdr3_aa: CATEGQGNTIYF; cdr3_nt: TGTGCCACTGAGGGCCAAGGAAACACCATATATTTT
d_call: TRBD1; v_call: TRBV9; clone_size: few; cdr3_length: 20; j_call: TRBJ2-3; cdr3_aa: CASSPRSGQGATTNKDTQYF; cdr3_nt: TGTGCCAGCAGCCCCAGATCAGGACAGGGGGCGACGACCAACAAAGATACGCAGTATTTT
d_call: TRBD1; v_call: TRBV18; clone_size: .; cdr3_length: 14; j_call: TRBJ1-2; cdr3_aa: CASSPTGGYYGYTF; cdr3_nt: TGTGCCAGCTCACCCACAGGGGGGTACTATGGCTACACCTTC
d_call: .; v_call: TRBV5-1; clone_size: .; cdr3_length: 15; j_call: TRBJ1-4; cdr3_aa: CASSAYSATNEKLFF; cdr3_nt: TGCGCCAGCAGCGCCTACAGTGCAACTAATGAAAAACTGTTTTTT
d_call: TRBD1; v_call: TRBV7-3; clone_size: .; cdr3_length: 16; j_call: TRBJ2-2; cdr3_aa: CASSSRQGALTGELFF; cdr3_nt: TGTGCCAGCAGCTCGAGACAGGGGGCTTTAACCGGGGAGCTGTTTTTT
d_call: .; v_call: TRBV7-8; clone_size: .; cdr3_length: 15; j_call: TRBJ2-7; cdr3_aa: CASSQKTGTYYEQYF; cdr3_nt: TGTGCCAGCAGCCAAAAAACCGGGACTTACTACGAGCAGTACTTC
d_call: .; v_call: TRBV7-9; clone_size: .; cdr3_length: 15; j_call: TRBJ2-5; cdr3_aa: CASSLGGIRQETQYF; cdr3_nt: TGTGCCAGCAGCTTAGGAGGGATCAGGCAAGAGACCCAGTACTTC
d_call: .; v_call: TRBV19; clone_size: .; cdr3_length: 16; j_call: TRBJ1-3; cdr3_aa: CASSIVRSSSGNTIYF; cdr3_nt: TGTGCCAGTAGTATAGTCCGCTCTAGCTCTGGAAACACCATATATTTT
d_call: .; v_call: TRBV27; clone_size: .; cdr3_length: 14; j_call: TRBJ2-7; cdr3_aa: CASSLPGAIYEQYF; cdr3_nt: TGTGCCAGCAGTTTACCGGGAGCCATCTACGAGCAGTACTTC
d_call: TRBD1; v_call: TRBV19; clone_size: .; cdr3_length: 15; j_call: TRBJ1-2; cdr3_aa: CASSIRRRGFNGYTF; cdr3_nt: TGTGCCAGTAGTATAAGGCGCAGGGGGTTTAATGGCTACACCTTC
d_call: TRBD2; v_call: TRBV15; clone_size: .; cdr3_length: 15; j_call: TRBJ2-5; cdr3_aa: CATKPLAGGPETQYF; cdr3_nt: TGTGCCACCAAACCACTAGCGGGGGGGCCGGAGACCCAGTACTTC
d_call: .; v_call: TRBV5-1; clone_size: once; cdr3_length: 15; j_call: TRBJ2-4; cdr3_aa: CASSLGHTTKNIQYF; cdr3_nt: TGCGCCAGCAGCTTGGGACATACCACCAAAAACATTCAGTACTTC
d_call: TRBD2; v_call: TRBV18; clone_size: .; cdr3_length: 17; j_call: TRBJ2-7; cdr3_aa: CASSPPTPLASGSGQYF; cdr3_nt: TGTGCCAGCTCTCCACCTACGCCGTTGGCTAGCGGGTCCGGGCAGTACTTC